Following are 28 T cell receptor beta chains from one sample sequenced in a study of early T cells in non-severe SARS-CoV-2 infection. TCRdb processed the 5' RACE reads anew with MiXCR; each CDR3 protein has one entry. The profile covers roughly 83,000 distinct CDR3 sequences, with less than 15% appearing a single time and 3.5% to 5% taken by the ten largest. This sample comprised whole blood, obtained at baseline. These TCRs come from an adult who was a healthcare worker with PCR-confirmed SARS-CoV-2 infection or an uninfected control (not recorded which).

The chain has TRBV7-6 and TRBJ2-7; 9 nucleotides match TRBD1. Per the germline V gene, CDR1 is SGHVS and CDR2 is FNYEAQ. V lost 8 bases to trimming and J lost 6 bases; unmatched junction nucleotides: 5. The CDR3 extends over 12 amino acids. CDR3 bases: TGTGCCAGCGCCGGGACAGGGATCGAGCAGTACTTC. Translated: CASAGTGIEQYF.

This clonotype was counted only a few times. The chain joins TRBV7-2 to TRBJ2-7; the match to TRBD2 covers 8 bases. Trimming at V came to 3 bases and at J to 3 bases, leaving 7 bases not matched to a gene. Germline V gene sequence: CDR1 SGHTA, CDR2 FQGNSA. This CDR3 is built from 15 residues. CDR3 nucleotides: TGTGCCAGCAGCTTGGTTAGCGGGGACTTCTACGAGCAGTACTTC. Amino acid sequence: CASSLVSGDFYEQYF.

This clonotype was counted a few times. The DNA of the CDR3 is TGTGCCACCGGACTAGGACGGAACAATCAGCCCCAGCATTTT. The encoded protein is CATGLGRNNQPQHF. The chain links TRBV2 to TRBJ1-5; no reliable D call. Per germline, CDR1 SNHLY and CDR2 FYNNEI. V was pared by 10 bases and J by 3 bases, with 16 bases between. The CDR3 has 14 amino acids.

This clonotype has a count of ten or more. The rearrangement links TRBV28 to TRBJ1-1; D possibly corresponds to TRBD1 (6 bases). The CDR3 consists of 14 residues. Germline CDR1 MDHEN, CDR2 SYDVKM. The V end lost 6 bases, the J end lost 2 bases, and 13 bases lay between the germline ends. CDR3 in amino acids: CASSFDRTNTEAFF. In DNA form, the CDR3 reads TGTGCCAGCAGCTTTGACAGGACCAACACTGAAGCTTTCTTT.

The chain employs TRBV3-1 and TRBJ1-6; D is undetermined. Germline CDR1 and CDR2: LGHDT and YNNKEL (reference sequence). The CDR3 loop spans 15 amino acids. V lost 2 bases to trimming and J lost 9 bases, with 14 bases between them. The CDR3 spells CASSQTPGQASPLHF. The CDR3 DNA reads TGTGCCAGCAGCCAAACCCCCGGGCAGGCTTCACCCCTCCACTTT.

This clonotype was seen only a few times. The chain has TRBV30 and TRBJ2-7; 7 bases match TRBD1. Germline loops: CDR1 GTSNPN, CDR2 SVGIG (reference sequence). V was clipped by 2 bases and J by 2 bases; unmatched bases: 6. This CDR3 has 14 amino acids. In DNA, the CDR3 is TGTGCCTGGAGTACCGACAGGGAAACCTACGAGCAGTACTTC. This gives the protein CAWSTDRETYEQYF.

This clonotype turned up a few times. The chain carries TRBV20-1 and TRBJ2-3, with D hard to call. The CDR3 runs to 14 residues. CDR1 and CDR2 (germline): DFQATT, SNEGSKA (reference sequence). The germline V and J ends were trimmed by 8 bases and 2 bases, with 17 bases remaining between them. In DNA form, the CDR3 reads TGCAGTCTAGGACCCCTCTGGAACACAGATACGCAGTATTTT. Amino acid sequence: CSLGPLWNTDTQYF.

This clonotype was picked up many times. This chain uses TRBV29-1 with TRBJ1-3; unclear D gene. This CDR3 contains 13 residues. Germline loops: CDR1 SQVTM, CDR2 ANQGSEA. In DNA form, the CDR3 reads TGCAGTATCGTGCAGCGCTCTGGAAACACCATATATTTT. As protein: CSIVQRSGNTIYF.

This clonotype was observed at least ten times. Written as DNA, the CDR3 is TGTGCCAGCAGCCCGAAACCCCGGGACAGCTACAATGAGCAGTTCTTC. It is translated as CASSPKPRDSYNEQFF. The chain couples TRBV7-2 to TRBJ2-1; 7 bases are shared with TRBD1. The junction had 10 bases not matched to a gene; V was cut back by 5 bases and J by 3 bases. CDR1 SGHTA and CDR2 FQGNSA come from the germline V gene. The CDR3 contains 16 residues.

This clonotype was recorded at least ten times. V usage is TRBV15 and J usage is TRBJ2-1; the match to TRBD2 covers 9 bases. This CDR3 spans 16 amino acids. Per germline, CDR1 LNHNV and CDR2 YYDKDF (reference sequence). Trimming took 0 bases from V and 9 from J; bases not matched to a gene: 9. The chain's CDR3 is CATSRDIAGVFGEQFF. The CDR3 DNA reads TGTGCCACCAGCAGAGATATAGCGGGAGTTTTCGGTGAGCAGTTCTTC.

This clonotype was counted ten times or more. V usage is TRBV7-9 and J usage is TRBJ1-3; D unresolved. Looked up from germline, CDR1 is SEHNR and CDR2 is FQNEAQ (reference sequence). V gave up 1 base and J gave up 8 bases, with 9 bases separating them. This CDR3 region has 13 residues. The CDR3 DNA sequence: TGTGCCAGCAGCTTAGTACAACGGCACACCATATATTTT. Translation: CASSLVQRHTIYF.

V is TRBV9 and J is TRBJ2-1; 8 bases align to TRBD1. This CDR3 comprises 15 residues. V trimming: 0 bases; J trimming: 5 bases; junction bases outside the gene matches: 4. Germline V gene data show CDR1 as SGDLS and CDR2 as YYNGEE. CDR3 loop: CASSVVTGVNNEQFF. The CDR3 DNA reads TGTGCCAGCAGCGTAGTGACAGGGGTTAACAATGAGCAGTTCTTC.

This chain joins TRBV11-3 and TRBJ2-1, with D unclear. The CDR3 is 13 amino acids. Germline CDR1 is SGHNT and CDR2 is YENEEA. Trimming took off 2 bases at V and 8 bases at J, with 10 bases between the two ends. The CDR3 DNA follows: TGTGCCAGCAGCTTAAGGGCAGTTGATGAGCAGTTCTTC. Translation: CASSLRAVDEQFF.

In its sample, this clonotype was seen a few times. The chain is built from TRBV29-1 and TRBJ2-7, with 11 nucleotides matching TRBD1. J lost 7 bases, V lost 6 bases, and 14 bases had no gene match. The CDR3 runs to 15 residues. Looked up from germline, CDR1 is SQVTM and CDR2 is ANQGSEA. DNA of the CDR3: TGCAGCGTCGCCACCAGGACAGGGGGCACCGGGGAGCAGTACTTC. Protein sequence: CSVATRTGGTGEQYF.

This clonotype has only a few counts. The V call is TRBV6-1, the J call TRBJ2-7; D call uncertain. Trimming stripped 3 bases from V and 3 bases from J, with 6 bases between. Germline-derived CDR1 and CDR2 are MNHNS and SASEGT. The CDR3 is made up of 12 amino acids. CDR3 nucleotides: TGTGCCAGCAGTGACCGATACTACGAGCAGTACTTC. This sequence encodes CASSDRYYEQYF.

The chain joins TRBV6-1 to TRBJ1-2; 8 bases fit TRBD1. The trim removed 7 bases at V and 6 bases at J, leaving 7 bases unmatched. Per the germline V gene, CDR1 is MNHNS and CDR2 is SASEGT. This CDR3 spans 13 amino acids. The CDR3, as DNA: TGTGCCAGCAATCCCCGACAGGGGCATGGCTACACCTTC. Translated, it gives CASNPRQGHGYTF.

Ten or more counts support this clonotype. The DNA for the CDR3 is TGCAGTGCTAGAGATGTTGCGCACTCCTACAATGAGCAGTTCTTC. This gives the protein CSARDVAHSYNEQFF. The chain joins TRBV20-1 to TRBJ2-1; D is unresolved. Trimming removed 0 bases at V and 0 bases at J, with 9 bases between. The CDR3 totals 15 residues. CDR1 and CDR2 from the germline V gene are DFQATT and SNEGSKA (reference sequence).

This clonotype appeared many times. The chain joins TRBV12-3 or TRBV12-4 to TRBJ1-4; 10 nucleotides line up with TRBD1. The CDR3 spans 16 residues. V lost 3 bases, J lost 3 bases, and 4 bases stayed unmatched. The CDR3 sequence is CASSLGDRGSNEKLFF. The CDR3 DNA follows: TGTGCCAGCAGTTTGGGGGACAGGGGCTCTAATGAAAAACTGTTTTTT.

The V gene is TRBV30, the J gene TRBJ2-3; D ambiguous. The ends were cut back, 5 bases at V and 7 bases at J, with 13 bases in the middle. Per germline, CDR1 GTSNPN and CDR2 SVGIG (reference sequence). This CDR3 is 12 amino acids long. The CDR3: CAWGIGLNTQYF. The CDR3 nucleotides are TGTGCCTGGGGCATCGGGCTGAATACGCAGTATTTT.

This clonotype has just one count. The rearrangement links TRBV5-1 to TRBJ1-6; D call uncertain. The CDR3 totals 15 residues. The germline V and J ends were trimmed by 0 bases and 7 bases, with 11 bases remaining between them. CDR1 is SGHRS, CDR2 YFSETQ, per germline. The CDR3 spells CASSLGHNNNSPLHF. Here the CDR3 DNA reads TGCGCCAGCAGCTTGGGGCACAACAACAATTCACCCCTCCACTTT.

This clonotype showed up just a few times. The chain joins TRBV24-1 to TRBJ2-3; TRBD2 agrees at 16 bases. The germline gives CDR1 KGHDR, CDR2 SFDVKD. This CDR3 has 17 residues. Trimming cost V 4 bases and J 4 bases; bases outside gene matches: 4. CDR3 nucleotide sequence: TGTGCCACCAGTGACCCGGGACTAGCGGGAGGGCCAGATACGCAGTATTTT. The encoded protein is CATSDPGLAGGPDTQYF.

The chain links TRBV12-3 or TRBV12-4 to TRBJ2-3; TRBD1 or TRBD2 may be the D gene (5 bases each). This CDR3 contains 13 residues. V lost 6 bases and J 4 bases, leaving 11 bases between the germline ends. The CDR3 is CASSRGRADTQYF. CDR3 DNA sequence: TGTGCCAGCAGCCGGGGCCGCGCAGATACGCAGTATTTT.

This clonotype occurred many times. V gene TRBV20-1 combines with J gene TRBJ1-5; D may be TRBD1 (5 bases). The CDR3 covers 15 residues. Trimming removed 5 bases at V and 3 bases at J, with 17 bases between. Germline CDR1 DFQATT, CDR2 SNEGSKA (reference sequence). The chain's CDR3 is CSASLTVGINQPQHF. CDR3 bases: TGCAGTGCTTCACTGACAGTGGGTATCAATCAGCCCCAGCATTTT.

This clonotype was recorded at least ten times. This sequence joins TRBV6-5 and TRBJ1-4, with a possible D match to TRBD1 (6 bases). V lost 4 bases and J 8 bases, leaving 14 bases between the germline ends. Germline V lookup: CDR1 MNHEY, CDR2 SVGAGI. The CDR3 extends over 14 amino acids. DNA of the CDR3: TGTGCCAGCAGTTCGGGACAAAGCGCAGAAAAACTGTTTTTT. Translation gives CASSSGQSAEKLFF.

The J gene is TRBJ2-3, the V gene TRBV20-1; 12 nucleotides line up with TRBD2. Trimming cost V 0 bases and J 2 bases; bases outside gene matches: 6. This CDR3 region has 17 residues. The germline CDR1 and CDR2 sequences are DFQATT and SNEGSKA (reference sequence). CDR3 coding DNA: TGCAGTGCTAGAGATCACAGGACTAGCGGGGTCACAGATACGCAGTATTTT. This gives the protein CSARDHRTSGVTDTQYF.

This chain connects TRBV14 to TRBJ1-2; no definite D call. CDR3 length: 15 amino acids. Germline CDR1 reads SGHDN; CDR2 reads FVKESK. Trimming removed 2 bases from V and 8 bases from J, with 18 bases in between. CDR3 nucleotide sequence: TGTGCCAGCAGCCAAATGGGAAGGCCTTGGAGGGGCTACACCTTC. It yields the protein CASSQMGRPWRGYTF.

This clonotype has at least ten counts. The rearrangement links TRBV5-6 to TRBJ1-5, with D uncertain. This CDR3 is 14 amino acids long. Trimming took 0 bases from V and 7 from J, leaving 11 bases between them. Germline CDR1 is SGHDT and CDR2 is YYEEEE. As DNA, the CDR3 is TGTGCCAGCAGCTTGGGTAGGGTAGGGCAGCCCCAGCATTTT. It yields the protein CASSLGRVGQPQHF.

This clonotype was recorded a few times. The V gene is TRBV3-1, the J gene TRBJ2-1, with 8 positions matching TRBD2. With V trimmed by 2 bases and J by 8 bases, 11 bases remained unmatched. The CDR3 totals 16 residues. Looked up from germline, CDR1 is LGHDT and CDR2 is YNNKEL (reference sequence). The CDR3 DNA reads TGTGCCAGCAGCCAAATTACCCGGGAGGGCCGCTATGAGCAGTTCTTC. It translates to CASSQITREGRYEQFF.